These T cell receptor beta chains were read from a single sample in a study of blood T cell repertoires in COVID-19. The table came from immunoSEQ multiplex PCR; TCRdb's copy has only in-frame clones and leaves some out. The sample holds roughly 120,000 clones; approximately 84% are singletons and the top ten take about 1.6%. The material sequenced was peripheral blood. These receptors originate from a man between 50 and 59 years old with acute or convalescent COVID-19. Each CDR3 is given with its conserved first and last residue. The order of the fields is V gene, J gene, D gene, CDR3 length, clone size, CDR3 protein, CDR3 DNA. The D gene is left open where the match is weak. Only some rows state a clone size, as once, few, many or a class for expanded clones.

TRBV6-5	TRBJ1-2	-	14	-	CASSYSRRNYGYTF	TGTGCCAGCAGTTACTCGCGCCGTAACTATGGCTACACCTTC
TRBV11-2	TRBJ2-5	-	15	-	CASSFRDSPQETQYF	TGTGCCAGCAGCTTCCGGGACTCACCTCAGGAGACCCAGTACTTC
TRBV30	TRBJ1-1	-	13	once	CAWSMNTQTEAFF	TGTGCCTGGAGTATGAACACCCAAACTGAAGCTTTCTTT
TRBV9	TRBJ1-4	TRBD1	13	-	CASSADRVEKLFF	TGTGCCAGCAGCGCGGACAGGGTTGAAAAACTGTTTTTT
TRBV19	TRBJ1-2	-	14	once	CASSMGRSNYGYTF	TGTGCCAGTAGTATGGGCAGATCTAACTATGGCTACACCTTC
TRBV5-4	TRBJ2-1	-	11	once	CASYSYNEQFF	TGTGCCAGCTACAGCTACAATGAGCAGTTCTTC
TRBV4-1	TRBJ1-1	TRBD1	15	-	CASSQPGTGGREAFF	TGCGCCAGCAGCCAACCCGGGACAGGTGGACGCGAAGCTTTCTTT
TRBV3-1/TRBV3-2	TRBJ1-1	-	16	-	CASSQDHSRRNTEAFF	TGTGCCAGCAGCCAAGATCATTCCCGCAGGAACACTGAAGCTTTCTTT
TRBV5-4	TRBJ1-1	-	13	-	CASSLISSTEAFF	TGTGCCAGCAGCTTGATATCGTCTACTGAAGCTTTCTTT
TRBV29-1	TRBJ1-2	-	12	-	CSVEGRNYGYTF	TGCAGCGTGGAGGGACGGAACTATGGCTACACCTTC
TRBV5-1	TRBJ1-4	-	15	-	CASSLYPRLNEKLFF	TGCGCCAGCAGCTTGTATCCCAGGCTTAATGAAAAACTGTTTTTT
TRBV2	TRBJ1-1	-	14	-	CASSAEGKGTEAFF	TGTGCCAGCAGTGCCGAGGGTAAGGGCACTGAAGCTTTCTTT
TRBV3-1/TRBV3-2	TRBJ1-6	-	12	few	CASSRYGRPLHF	TGTGCCAGCAGCCGGTACGGGAGGCCCCTCCACTTT
TRBV5-8	TRBJ1-1	TRBD1	14	-	CASSLGQGFAEAFF	TGTGCCAGCAGCTTGGGACAGGGGTTCGCTGAAGCTTTCTTT
TRBV19	TRBJ1-5	-	13	-	CASTRDNNQPQHF	TGTGCCAGTACCAGGGACAACAATCAGCCCCAGCATTTT
TRBV5-1	TRBJ1-2	TRBD1	15	few	CASSLQGTGTAGYTF	TGCGCCAGCAGCTTGCAGGGGACAGGCACGGCCGGCTACACCTTC
TRBV5-1	TRBJ1-4	TRBD1	14	-	CASREGTGNEKLFF	TGCGCCAGCAGAGAAGGGACAGGGAATGAAAAACTGTTTTTT
TRBV11-1	TRBJ2-3	TRBD1	16	-	CASSYEPGQGTDTQYF	TGTGCCAGCAGCTATGAACCGGGACAGGGCACAGATACGCAGTATTTT
TRBV4-1	TRBJ1-2	-	17	-	CASSQDKDSPWWSGYTF	TGCGCCAGCAGCCAAGATAAGGACAGCCCCTGGTGGTCTGGCTACACCTTC
TRBV6-5	TRBJ1-1	TRBD1	14	-	CASSRSGGTTEAFF	TGTGCCAGCAGTAGATCAGGGGGGACTACTGAAGCTTTCTTT
TRBV7-3	TRBJ1-1	-	14	-	CASSLTVLNTEAFF	TGTGCCAGCAGCTTAACTGTCTTGAACACTGAAGCTTTCTTT
TRBV6-5	TRBJ1-4	TRBD1	14	-	CASSPRTGAEKLFF	TGTGCCAGCAGTCCTAGGACAGGGGCTGAAAAACTGTTTTTT
TRBV2	TRBJ2-3	-	14	-	CASSGRSSTDTQYF	TGTGCCAGCAGTGGCAGGTCTAGCACAGATACGCAGTATTTT
TRBV19	TRBJ1-3	-	14	few	CASREGSSGNTIYF	TGTGCCAGTAGGGAGGGGAGCTCTGGAAACACCATATATTTT
TRBV29-1	TRBJ1-1	TRBD1	14	once	CSVGTGGVGTEAFF	TGCAGCGTCGGGACAGGGGGTGTAGGCACTGAAGCTTTCTTT
TRBV28	TRBJ2-2	-	14	-	CASSFAGASGELFF	TGTGCCAGCAGTTTTGCAGGGGCCAGCGGGGAGCTGTTTTTT
TRBV10-1	TRBJ2-3	-	13	-	CASSELSGGTQYF	TGCGCCAGCAGTGAATTGTCCGGTGGTACGCAGTATTTT
TRBV25-1	TRBJ1-2	-	16	-	CASSETAGGRGNGYTF	TGTGCCAGCAGTGAAACCGCGGGAGGGAGGGGTAATGGCTACACCTTC
TRBV27	TRBJ2-7	TRBD1	15	-	CASSWGQGQTYEQYF	TGTGCCAGCAGTTGGGGACAGGGGCAAACCTACGAGCAGTACTTC
TRBV2	TRBJ1-2	-	15	-	CASSEGGHSNYGYTF	TGTGCCAGCAGTGAAGGTGGACATTCTAACTATGGCTACACCTTC
TRBV5-5	TRBJ1-2	-	15	few	CASSGQGSGYRGYTF	TGTGCCAGCAGCGGCCAGGGGTCGGGTTATCGTGGCTACACCTTC
TRBV18	TRBJ2-3	TRBD2	15	once	CASSPAGVSTDTQYF	TGTGCCAGCTCACCTGCGGGGGTAAGCACAGATACGCAGTATTTT
TRBV7-9	TRBJ2-7	-	11	few	CASSQEGEQYF	TGTGCCAGCAGCCAAGAGGGCGAGCAGTACTTC
TRBV9	TRBJ2-2	TRBD2	17	once	CASSVRPSGDFTGELFF	TGTGCCAGCAGCGTACGCCCTAGCGGGGATTTTACCGGGGAGCTGTTTTTT
TRBV5-6	TRBJ1-1	TRBD1	15	-	CASSLAGQGASEAFF	TGTGCCAGCAGCTTGGCCGGGCAGGGGGCTTCTGAAGCTTTCTTT
TRBV12-3/TRBV12-4	TRBJ2-3	TRBD2	13	-	CASTPFGGEGQYF	TGTGCCAGCACCCCTTTTGGGGGGGAGGGACAGTATTTT
TRBV2	TRBJ1-1	-	11	-	CASRANTEAFF	TGTGCCAGCAGGGCGAACACTGAAGCTTTCTTT
TRBV19	TRBJ2-1	TRBD1	14	-	CASKETGFSNEQFF	TGTGCCAGTAAGGAGACAGGGTTTTCCAATGAGCAGTTCTTC
TRBV14	TRBJ1-1	-	16	-	CASSQLSGLGDTEAFF	TGTGCCAGCAGCCAACTCTCCGGGCTCGGGGACACTGAAGCTTTCTTT
TRBV7-9	TRBJ1-1	-	14	-	CASSFGQLNTEAFF	TGTGCCAGCAGCTTCGGACAGTTGAACACTGAAGCTTTCTTT
TRBV19	TRBJ1-1	-	13	few	CASSIKEGTEAFF	TGTGCCAGTAGTATTAAAGAGGGCACTGAAGCTTTCTTT
TRBV23-1	TRBJ1-1	-	15	-	CASSQKAGGVTEAFF	TGCGCCAGCAGTCAAAAAGCTGGAGGGGTCACTGAAGCTTTCTTT
TRBV10-2	TRBJ1-1	-	16	-	CASSESETRGKTEAFF	TGCGCCAGCAGTGAGTCAGAAACGAGAGGAAAGACTGAAGCTTTCTTT
TRBV28	TRBJ1-2	TRBD1	17	-	CASSLIGQGRANYGYTF	TGTGCCAGCAGTCTCATAGGACAGGGCCGGGCTAACTATGGCTACACCTTC
TRBV28	TRBJ1-6	TRBD1	15	many	CASSSGTGSITPLHF	TGTGCCAGCAGTTCCGGGACAGGGTCTATAACACCCCTCCACTTT
TRBV9	TRBJ2-3	TRBD1	15	-	CASSVGTGWTDTQYF	TGTGCCAGCAGCGTCGGGACAGGGTGGACAGATACGCAGTATTTT